This entry features one TCR beta chain sequence. Its antigen is currently not known. Base qualities are not recorded, but no much larger clone differs from it by a single base. TCRbeta CDR3 regions were amplified from genomic DNA by means of the immunoSEQ Assay, a bias-controlled multiplex PCR. Per the authors' processing: Nucleated cell counts per sample were estimated from amplification of reference gene primers within the assay. Sequence reads were collapsed and filtered to measure the absolute abundance of every unique TCRbeta CDR3 rearrangement. For each sample, productive Simpson clonality was calculated as the square root of Simpson's diversity index over productive rearrangements. TCRdb holds this immuneACCESS table with in-frame rearrangements only. Some clones are missing; in checked studies, unresolved V genes explain under half, and the rest has no known cause. Clone size and V and J calls were adopted from that table, with D and trimming inferred from the DNA. Within this sample are about 160,000 clones, with 79% of them counted one time only. The ten largest clones take up approximately 7.6% of the sample.

The data originate from a study of blood T cell repertoires in COVID-19 (TCRdb year 2020). For the wider study: Collaborator samples came from the United States, Italy and Spain and covered acute and convalescent phases of COVID-19. Nearly every sample came with metadata listing a de-identified subject ID, COVID-19 status, age in years and sex. The repertoires were released in a freely available public database meant as a resource for research on the immune response to SARS-CoV-2. The dataset comprised deeply sampled blood TCRbeta repertoires from subjects exposed to, actively infected with, or recovered from COVID-19. The samples were drawn from the first 160 participants of the ongoing ImmuneRACE study and from 950 to 1,500 subjects provided by 6 global collaborators. Where HLA class I and class II types were available, the types were taken from metadata supplied by the sample provider, not from assay-based typing. The prospective study material was composed of cDNA or gDNA derived from T cells, B-cell-depleted T cells, or PBMCs.

Trimmed from V: 6 bases; trimmed from J: 3 bases; junction bases lacking a gene match: 9. The cysteine opens and the phenylalanine closes a CDR3 of 15 amino acids. The sequence is cut down to CDR3 DNA, 45 bases in frame from base 1. Reading the germline V gene gives CDR1 MNHEY and CDR2 SVGAGI. Paper-wide results and their limitations: Clinical and demographic metadata were provided uncurated, with the amount varying by source and participant.

At one collaborating source in Seattle, patients were enrolled during active infection and were followed longitudinally through the course of disease. The collaborating institutions used their own protocols to collect whole blood in K2EDTA tubes. Collaborator samples were shipped for TCRbeta analysis as frozen whole blood, isolated PBMCs, or DNA extracted from either sample type. The material sequenced was peripheral blood. This TCR derives from a woman aged 60-75 years with COVID-19, enrolled during active disease. The chain is encoded by TRBV6-5 joined to TRBJ2-5; TRBD2 matches 8 bases in the middle. The sequenced DNA is TGTGCCAGCAGCCGGGGGGGCTCGATTAAAGAGACCCAGTACTTC. The translation is CASSRGGSIKETQYF.